Listed below are T cell receptor beta chains from one sample, sequenced in a study of CD8+ T cells in alopecia areata. The table came from immunoSEQ multiplex PCR; TCRdb's copy has only in-frame clones and leaves some out. The sample includes around 140,000 clones, more than 45% of them seen just once. Sequencing was done on a sample of CD4+ T cells sorted from blood. These receptors originate from a human donor with alopecia areata. Each CDR3 is given with its conserved first and last residue. A D gene is named only where the DNA matches it firmly. Rows may omit the clone size; those that give it use once, few, many or a size class.

V gene	J gene	clone size	D gene	CDR3 DNA	CDR3 protein
TRBV7-6	TRBJ2-3	few	-	TGTGCCAGCAGCTTTAGAGAGCACGATACGCAGTATTTT	CASSFREHDTQYF
TRBV7-2	TRBJ2-3	-	-	TGTGCCAGCACCAACGAGGGGGGGCGGGCGGATACGCAGTATTTT	CASTNEGGRADTQYF
TRBV4-1	TRBJ1-3	-	-	TGCGCCAGCAGCCAAGATGAGGGGGCTGGAAACACCATATATTTT	CASSQDEGAGNTIYF
TRBV18	TRBJ1-2	-	-	TGTGCCAGCTCACCCCCATCGAGGGACACGGCGCGGGGCTACACCTTC	CASSPPSRDTARGYTF
TRBV27	TRBJ2-7	once	-	TGTGCCAGCAGTCCTGACCGAGCCTACGAGCAGTACTTC	CASSPDRAYEQYF
TRBV25-1	TRBJ1-4	-	-	TGTGCCAGCAGCAGGACGGCAACTAATGAAAAACTGTTTTTT	CASSRTATNEKLFF
TRBV11-2	TRBJ2-3	-	-	TGTGCCAGCAGTGTTAGCTATACGCAGTATTTT	CASSVSYTQYF
TRBV5-4	TRBJ2-5	-	-	TGTGCCAGCAGCTCGATGGAACAAGAGACCCAGTACTTC	CASSSMEQETQYF
TRBV29-1	TRBJ1-2	few	-	TGCAGCGTACGACCCCAAGGCAGGGACTATGGCTACACCTTC	CSVRPQGRDYGYTF
TRBV29-1	TRBJ1-3	-	-	TGCAGCGTTGCCACCATTGAATTCGGCAGCAAGGTTTTCAACACCATATATTTT	CSVATIEFGSKVFNTIYF
TRBV28	TRBJ2-5	few	-	TGTGCCAGCAGTTTCAAACAGTTGTCCTTGTCCCAGTACTTC	CASSFKQLSLSQYF
TRBV28	TRBJ1-4	-	-	TGTGCCAGCAGTTTCGAGGGGAAACTGTTTTTT	CASSFEGKLFF
TRBV5-1	TRBJ2-3	many	-	TGCGCCAGCAGCTTGGACGGGCCTGCTACTAGCACAGATACGCAGTATTTT	CASSLDGPATSTDTQYF
TRBV5-1	TRBJ2-2	-	-	TGCGCCAGCAGCTTGGTTGCTAGCAACACCGGGGAGCTGTTTTTT	CASSLVASNTGELFF
TRBV30	TRBJ2-3	-	-	TGTGCCTGCGCCGGGCGTACGCAGTATTTT	CACAGRTQYF
TRBV29-1	TRBJ2-1	-	-	TGCAGCGTTGCGGTCAGCGTCAGCAATGAGCAGTTCTTC	CSVAVSVSNEQFF
TRBV9	TRBJ2-6	few	-	TGTGCCAGCAGCGCCACAGGGAGGGCTGGGGCCAACGTCCTGACTTTC	CASSATGRAGANVLTF
TRBV27	TRBJ2-1	-	-	TGTGCCAGCAAGTCGGGGTATTACAATGAGCAGTTCTTC	CASKSGYYNEQFF
TRBV29-1	TRBJ1-1	few	-	TGCAGCGTTGGACTGGTCACTGAAGCTTTCTTT	CSVGLVTEAFF
TRBV7-3	TRBJ2-1	few	-	TGTGCCAGCAGCCAACCGGGACTTGGGTTTGGTGAGCAGTTCTTC	CASSQPGLGFGEQFF
TRBV7-9	TRBJ2-2	few	-	TGTGCCAGCAGCACACATAGCACCGGGGAGCTGTTTTTT	CASSTHSTGELFF
TRBV9	TRBJ2-1	-	TRBD2	TGTGCCAGCAGCGTAGATCCTAGCGGGGGAATCCGCAATGAGCAGTTCTTC	CASSVDPSGGIRNEQFF